This T cell receptor beta chain was sequenced during a study of cytomegalovirus exposure and HLA in healthy donors. PCR involved 60 Vbeta and 13 Jbeta primers. Only in-frame clones appear in the TCRdb table, and some are missing; sequencing was by immunoSEQ multiplex PCR. The table has about 130,000 clones, 80% to 90% seen once. Per the germline V gene, CDR1 is SEHNR and CDR2 is FQNEAQ (reference sequence). V was trimmed by 5 bases and J by 1 base, leaving 11 bases between them. The length of the CDR3 is 14 residues. This sequence joins TRBV7-9 and TRBJ1-1; TRBD1 is a possible D gene (5 bases). Sequencing was performed on PBMCs. The origin of this receptor is a woman under 30 in good health and CMV-seropositive. The CDR3 region is CASSPTRENTEAFF. The CDR3 DNA reads TGTGCCAGCAGCCCGACCAGGGAGAACACTGAAGCTTTCTTT.